Shown below are 3 T cell receptor beta chains from a single sample sequenced in a study of cytomegalovirus exposure and HLA in healthy donors. Use of 60 Vbeta and 13 Jbeta primers characterized the PCR. Clones were read by immunoSEQ multiplex PCR, and TCRdb kept only the in-frame ones, dropping some. The sample contains about 130,000 clones, about 66% of which appear only once. The specimen sequenced was PBMCs. Receptor source: a man aged 25 to 45 in good health and CMV-seropositive.

The chain couples TRBV29-1 to TRBJ2-2, with 9 bases aligning to TRBD2. V was pared by 7 bases and J by 9 bases, with 12 bases of the junction left unmatched. The CDR3 length is 14 residues. Germline V gene data show CDR1 as SQVTM and CDR2 as ANQGSEA. The CDR3 reads CSAVAGVRSRELFF. CDR3 sequence (DNA): TGCAGCGCTGTAGCGGGAGTACGGTCCAGGGAGCTGTTTTTT.

In this sample, this clone turned up a few times. The rearrangement links TRBV6-4 to TRBJ2-7; D remains ambiguous. With 2 bases removed from V and 3 bases from J, the gap between germline ends came to 23 bases. Germline-derived CDR1 and CDR2 are MRHNA and SNTAGT. The CDR3 is made up of 18 amino acids. The CDR3 coding sequence is TGTGCCAGCAGTGACAAGGAGAACTCCGCCCTCGAATACTACGAGCAGTACTTC. Protein sequence: CASSDKENSALEYYEQYF.

To note about this clone: The junction differs from germline at one of its ends, possibly a read error. The chain couples TRBV7-7 to TRBJ2-1, with D maybe TRBD2 (6 bases). Germline loops: CDR1 SSHAT, CDR2 FNYEAQ (reference sequence). The CDR3 totals 15 residues. Here the CDR3 reads CASSLRLGMSNEQFF. The CDR3 coding sequence is TGTGCTAGCAGCTTAAGACTAGGTATGTCGAATGAGCAGTTCTTC.